This T cell receptor beta chain was recorded in a study of cytomegalovirus exposure and HLA in healthy donors. Study conclusions and caveats: HLA alleles were associated with around 17,000 TCR beta sequences in a later analysis at 0.05 false discovery rate. In a later analysis, HLA-C alleles had the fewest associated TCRs, DRB1 alleles the most. Several of the most significant clusters were apparently associated with common viral pathogens in a later analysis.

To note about this clone: Its antigen is still unknown.

The PCR was carried out with 60 Vbeta primers and 13 Jbeta primers. TCRdb keeps only in-frame clones here, not all; method: immunoSEQ multiplex PCR. Of about 140,000 clones in the sample, around four fifths were seen once. Specimen: PBMCs. This clonotype originated in a man younger than 40 in good health and CMV-seropositive.

CDR3 in amino acids: CASSRGQLNEQYF. CDR3 coding DNA: TGCGCCAGCAGCCGTGGACAGCTTAACGAGCAGTACTTC. This rearrangement joins TRBV4-1 to TRBJ2-7; a possible D gene is TRBD1 (6 bases). CDR1 is MGHRA, CDR2 YSYEKL, per germline. The CDR3 is 13 residues long. Trimming took 4 bases from V and 5 from J, leaving 12 bases between them.